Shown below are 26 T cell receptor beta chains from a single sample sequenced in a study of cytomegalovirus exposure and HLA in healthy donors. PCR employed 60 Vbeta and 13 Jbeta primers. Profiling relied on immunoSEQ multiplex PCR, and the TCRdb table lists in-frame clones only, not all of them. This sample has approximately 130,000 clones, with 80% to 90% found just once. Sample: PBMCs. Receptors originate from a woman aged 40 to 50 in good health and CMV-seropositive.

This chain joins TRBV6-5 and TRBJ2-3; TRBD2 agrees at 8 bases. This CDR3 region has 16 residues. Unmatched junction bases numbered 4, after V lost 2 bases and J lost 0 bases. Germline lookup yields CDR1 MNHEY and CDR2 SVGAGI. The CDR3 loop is CASSYRGLASTDTQYF. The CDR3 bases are TGTGCCAGCAGTTACCGCGGACTAGCTAGCACAGATACGCAGTATTTT.

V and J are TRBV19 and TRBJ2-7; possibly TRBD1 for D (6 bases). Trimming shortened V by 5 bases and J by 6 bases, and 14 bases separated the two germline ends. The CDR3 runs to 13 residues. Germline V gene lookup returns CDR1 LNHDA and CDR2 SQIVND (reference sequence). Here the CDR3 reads CASSLAAGVEQYF. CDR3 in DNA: TGTGCCAGTAGTCTCGCCGCAGGGGTCGAGCAGTACTTC.

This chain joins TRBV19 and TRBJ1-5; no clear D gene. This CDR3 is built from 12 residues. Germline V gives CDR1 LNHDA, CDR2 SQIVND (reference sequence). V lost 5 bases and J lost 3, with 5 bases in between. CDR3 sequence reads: CASSPVNQPQHF. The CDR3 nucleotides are TGTGCCAGTAGTCCGGTCAATCAGCCCCAGCATTTT. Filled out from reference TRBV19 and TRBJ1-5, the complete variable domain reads DGGITQSPKYLFRKEGQNVTLSCEQNLNHDAMYWYRQDPGQGLRLIYYSQIVNDFQKGDIAEGYSVSREKKESFPLTVTSAQKNPTAFYLCASSPVNQPQHFGDGTRLSIL.

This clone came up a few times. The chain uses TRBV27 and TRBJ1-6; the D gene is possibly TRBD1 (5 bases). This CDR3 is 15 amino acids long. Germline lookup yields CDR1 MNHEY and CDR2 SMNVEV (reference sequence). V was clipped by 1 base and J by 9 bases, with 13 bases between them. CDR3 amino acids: CASSLWTGLGSPLHF. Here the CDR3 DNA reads TGTGCCAGCAGTTTATGGACGGGACTCGGTTCACCCCTCCACTTT.

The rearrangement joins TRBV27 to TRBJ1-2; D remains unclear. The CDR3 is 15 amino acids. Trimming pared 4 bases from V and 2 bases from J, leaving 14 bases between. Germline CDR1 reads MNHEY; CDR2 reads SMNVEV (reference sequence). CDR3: CASSSYGGSNYGYTF. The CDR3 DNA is TGTGCCAGCAGTTCCTACGGCGGATCAAACTATGGCTACACCTTC.

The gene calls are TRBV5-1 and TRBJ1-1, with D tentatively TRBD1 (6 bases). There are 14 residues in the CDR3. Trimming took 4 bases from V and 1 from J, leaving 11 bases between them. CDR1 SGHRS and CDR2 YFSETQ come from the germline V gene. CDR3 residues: CASSAGAGNTEAFF. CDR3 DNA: TGCGCCAGCAGCGCGGGGGCGGGGAACACTGAAGCTTTCTTT.

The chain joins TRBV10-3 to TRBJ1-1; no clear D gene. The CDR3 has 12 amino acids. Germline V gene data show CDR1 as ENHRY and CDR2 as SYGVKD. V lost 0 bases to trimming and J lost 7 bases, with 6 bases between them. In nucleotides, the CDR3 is TGTGCCATCAGTGAGTCGAGGGTTGAAGCTTTCTTT. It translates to CAISESRVEAFF.

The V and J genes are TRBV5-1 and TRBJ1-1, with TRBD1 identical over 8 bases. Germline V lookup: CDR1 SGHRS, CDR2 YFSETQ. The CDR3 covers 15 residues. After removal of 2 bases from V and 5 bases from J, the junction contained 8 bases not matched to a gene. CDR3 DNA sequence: TGCGCCAGCAGCTTACAGGGGGAGGGTGTTACTGAAGCTTTCTTT. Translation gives CASSLQGEGVTEAFF. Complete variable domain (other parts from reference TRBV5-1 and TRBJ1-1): KAGVTQTPRYLIKTRGQQVTLSCSPISGHRSVSWYQQTPGQGLQFLFEYFSETQRNKGNFPGRFSGRQFSNSRSEMNVSTLELGDSALYLCASSLQGEGVTEAFFGQGTRLTVV.

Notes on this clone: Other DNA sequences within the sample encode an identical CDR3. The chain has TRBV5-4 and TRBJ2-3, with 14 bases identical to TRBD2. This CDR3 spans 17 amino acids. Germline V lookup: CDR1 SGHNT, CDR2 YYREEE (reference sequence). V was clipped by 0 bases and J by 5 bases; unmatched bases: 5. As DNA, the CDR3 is TGTGCCAGCAGCTTGGTACCCGGACTAGCGGGAGGAGATACGCAGTATTTT. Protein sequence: CASSLVPGLAGGDTQYF.

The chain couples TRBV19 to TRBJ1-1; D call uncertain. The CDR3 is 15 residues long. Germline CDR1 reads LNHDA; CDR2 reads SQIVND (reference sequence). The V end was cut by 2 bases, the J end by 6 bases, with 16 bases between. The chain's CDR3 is CASSIYRSAKAEAFF. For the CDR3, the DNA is TGTGCCAGTAGTATATATAGGTCAGCGAAGGCTGAAGCTTTCTTT.

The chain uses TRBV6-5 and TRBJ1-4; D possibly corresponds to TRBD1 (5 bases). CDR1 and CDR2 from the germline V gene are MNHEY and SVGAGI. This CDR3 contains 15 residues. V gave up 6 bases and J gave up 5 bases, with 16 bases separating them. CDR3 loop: CASSLTGLSNEKLFF. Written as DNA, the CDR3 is TGTGCCAGCAGCTTAACGGGACTGTCCAATGAAAAACTGTTTTTT.

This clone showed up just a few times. The CDR3 region has the DNA TGTGCCAGCAGTTTATCGACGACTAGCGGCCACACAGATACGCAGTATTTT. This codes for CASSLSTTSGHTDTQYF. The chain is built from TRBV27 and TRBJ2-3; 9 bases line up with TRBD2. The germline V gene encodes CDR1 MNHEY and CDR2 SMNVEV (reference sequence). The junction had 6 bases not matched to a gene; V was cut back by 0 bases and J by 2 bases. CDR3 length equals 17 residues.

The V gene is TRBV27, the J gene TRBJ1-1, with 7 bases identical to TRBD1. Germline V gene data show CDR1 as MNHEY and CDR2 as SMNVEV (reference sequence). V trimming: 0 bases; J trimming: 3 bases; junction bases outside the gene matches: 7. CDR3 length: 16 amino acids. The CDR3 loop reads CASSLSLTGWDTEAFF. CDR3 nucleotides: TGTGCCAGCAGTTTATCGCTGACAGGGTGGGACACTGAAGCTTTCTTT.

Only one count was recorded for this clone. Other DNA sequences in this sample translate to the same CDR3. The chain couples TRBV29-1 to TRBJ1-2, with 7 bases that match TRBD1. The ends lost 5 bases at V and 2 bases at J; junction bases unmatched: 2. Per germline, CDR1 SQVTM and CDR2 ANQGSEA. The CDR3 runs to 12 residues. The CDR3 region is CSVLDRNYGYTF. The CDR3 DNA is TGCAGCGTTTTGGACAGGAACTATGGCTACACCTTC.

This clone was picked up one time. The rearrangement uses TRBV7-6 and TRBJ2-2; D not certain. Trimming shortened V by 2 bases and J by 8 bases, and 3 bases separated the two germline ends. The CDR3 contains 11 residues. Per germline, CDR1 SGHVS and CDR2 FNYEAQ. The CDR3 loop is CASSLLGELFF. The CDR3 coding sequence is TGTGCCAGCAGCTTACTTGGGGAGCTGTTTTTT.

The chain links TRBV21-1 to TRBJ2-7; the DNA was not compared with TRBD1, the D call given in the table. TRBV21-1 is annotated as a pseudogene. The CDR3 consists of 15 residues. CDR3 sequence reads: CASSKGTGGPYEQYF. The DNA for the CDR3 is TGTGCCAGCAGCAAAGGGACAGGGGGGCCCTACGAGCAGTACTTC.

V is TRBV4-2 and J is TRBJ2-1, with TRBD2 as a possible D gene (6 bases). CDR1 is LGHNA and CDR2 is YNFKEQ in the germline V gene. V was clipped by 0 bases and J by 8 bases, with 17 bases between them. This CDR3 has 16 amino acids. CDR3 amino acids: CASSQDQGTSFYEQFF. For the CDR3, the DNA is TGTGCCAGCAGCCAAGATCAGGGAACTAGCTTCTATGAGCAGTTCTTC.

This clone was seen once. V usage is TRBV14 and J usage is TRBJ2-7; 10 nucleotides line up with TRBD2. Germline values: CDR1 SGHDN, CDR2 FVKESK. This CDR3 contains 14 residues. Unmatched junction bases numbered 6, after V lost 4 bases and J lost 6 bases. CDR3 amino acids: CASSPRTSGSEQYF. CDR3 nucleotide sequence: TGTGCCAGCAGCCCCCGGACTAGCGGAAGCGAGCAGTACTTC.

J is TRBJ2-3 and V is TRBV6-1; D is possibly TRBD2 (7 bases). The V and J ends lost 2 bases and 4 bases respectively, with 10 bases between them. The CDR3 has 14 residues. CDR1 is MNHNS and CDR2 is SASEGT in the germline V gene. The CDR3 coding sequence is TGTGCCAGCAGTGAATCGGGGGGCGCAGATACGCAGTATTTT. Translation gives CASSESGGADTQYF.

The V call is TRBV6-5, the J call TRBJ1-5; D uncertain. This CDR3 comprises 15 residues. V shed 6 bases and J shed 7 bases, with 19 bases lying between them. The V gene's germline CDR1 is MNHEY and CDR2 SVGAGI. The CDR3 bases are TGTGCCAGCAGCTCCCTCCACAGTATTGGGCAGCCCCAGCATTTT. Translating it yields CASSSLHSIGQPQHF.

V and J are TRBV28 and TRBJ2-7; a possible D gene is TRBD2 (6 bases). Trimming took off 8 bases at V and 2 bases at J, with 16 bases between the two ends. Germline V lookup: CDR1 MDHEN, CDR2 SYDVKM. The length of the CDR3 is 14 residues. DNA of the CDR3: TGTGCCAGCCGGCCCGGGGGTAATGCCTACGAGCAGTACTTC. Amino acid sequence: CASRPGGNAYEQYF.

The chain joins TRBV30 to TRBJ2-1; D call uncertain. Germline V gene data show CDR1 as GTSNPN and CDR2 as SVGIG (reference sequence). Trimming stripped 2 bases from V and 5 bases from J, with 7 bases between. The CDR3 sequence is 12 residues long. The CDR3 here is CAWSHSNNEQFF. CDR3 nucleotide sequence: TGTGCCTGGAGTCACAGTAACAATGAGCAGTTCTTC.

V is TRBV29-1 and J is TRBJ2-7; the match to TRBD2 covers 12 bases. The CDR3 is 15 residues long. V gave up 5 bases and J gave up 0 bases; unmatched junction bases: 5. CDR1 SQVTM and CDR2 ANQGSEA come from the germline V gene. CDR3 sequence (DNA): TGCAGCGTTAACCCTAGCGGGAGGGACTCCTACGAGCAGTACTTC. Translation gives CSVNPSGRDSYEQYF.

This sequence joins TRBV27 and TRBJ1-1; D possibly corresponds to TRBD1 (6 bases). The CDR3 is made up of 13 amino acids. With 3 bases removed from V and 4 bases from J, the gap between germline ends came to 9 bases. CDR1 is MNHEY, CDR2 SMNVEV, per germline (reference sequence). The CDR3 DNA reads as TGTGCCAGCAGTTTCCGGACAGTCACTGAAGCTTTCTTT. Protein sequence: CASSFRTVTEAFF.

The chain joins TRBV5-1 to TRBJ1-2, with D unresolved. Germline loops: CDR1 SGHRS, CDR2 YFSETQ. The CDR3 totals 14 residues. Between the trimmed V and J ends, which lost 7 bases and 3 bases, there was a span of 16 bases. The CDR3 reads CASSPDTAYYGYTF. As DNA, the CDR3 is TGCGCCAGCTCGCCCGACACCGCCTACTATGGCTACACCTTC.

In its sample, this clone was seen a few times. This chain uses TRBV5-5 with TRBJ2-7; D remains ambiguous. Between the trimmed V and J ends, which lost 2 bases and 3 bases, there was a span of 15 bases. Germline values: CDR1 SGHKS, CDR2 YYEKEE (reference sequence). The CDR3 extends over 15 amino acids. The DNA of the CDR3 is TGTGCCAGCAGCTTAATCGGGTATCTCCTCTACGAGCAGTACTTC. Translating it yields CASSLIGYLLYEQYF.